The rows below give T cell receptor beta chains drawn from one sample of a study of patients and donors after allogeneic stem cell transplantation. TCRdb itself ran the RT-PCR reads through MiXCR, one entry per CDR3 protein. This sample carries roughly 940,000 distinct CDR3 sequences, under 20% of them seen once, and the ten largest clones take around 6%. Sequenced input: blood, either unsorted or a sorted T cell fraction (not recorded which). These receptors were obtained from a human donor who was either an allogeneic HSCT recipient or a stem cell or donor lymphocyte infusion donor (not recorded which). It is not recorded whose cells these are; they may come from a transplant donor. Each CDR3 is given with its conserved first and last residue. D genes are given only for firm matches. Only some rows state a clone size, as once, few, many or a class for expanded clones.

clone size: few
J gene: TRBJ2-3
CDR3 length: 13
D gene: TRBD1
V gene: TRBV12-3/TRBV12-4
CDR3 DNA: TGTGCCCTAGGACAGGGAAGCACAGATACGCAGTATTTT
CDR3 protein: CALGQGSTDTQYF

clone size: many
J gene: TRBJ2-7
CDR3 length: 14
D gene: .
V gene: TRBV5-1
CDR3 DNA: TGCGCCAGCAGCCGTGACTCGAGCTCCTACGAGCAGTACTTC
CDR3 protein: CASSRDSSSYEQYF

clone size: .
J gene: TRBJ1-1
CDR3 length: 15
D gene: .
V gene: TRBV9
CDR3 DNA: TGTGCCAGCAGCGTATACCCCAAGGGGAGTACTGAAGCTTTCTTT
CDR3 protein: CASSVYPKGSTEAFF

clone size: few
J gene: TRBJ1-1
CDR3 length: 13
D gene: .
V gene: TRBV5-1
CDR3 DNA: TGCGCCAGCAGCTTGGTCGTAAGCACTGAAGCTTTCTTT
CDR3 protein: CASSLVVSTEAFF

clone size: few
J gene: TRBJ1-1
CDR3 length: 14
D gene: TRBD1
V gene: TRBV20-1
CDR3 DNA: TGCAGTGCTACCTTGGGCAGGGGGGGCACTGAAGCTTTCTTT
CDR3 protein: CSATLGRGGTEAFF

clone size: .
J gene: TRBJ1-1
CDR3 length: 13
D gene: .
V gene: TRBV6-1
CDR3 DNA: TGTGCCAGCACCCACGGACTGAACACTGAAGCTTTCTTT
CDR3 protein: CASTHGLNTEAFF

clone size: .
J gene: TRBJ2-2
CDR3 length: 17
D gene: TRBD2
V gene: TRBV7-9
CDR3 DNA: TGTGCCAGCAGCATCGGGACTAGCGGGAGGTCCACCGGGGAGCTGTTTTTT
CDR3 protein: CASSIGTSGRSTGELFF

clone size: few
J gene: TRBJ2-7
CDR3 length: 14
D gene: .
V gene: TRBV3-1
CDR3 DNA: TGTGCCAGCAGCCCTCGGACACGGACTTACGAGCAGTACTTC
CDR3 protein: CASSPRTRTYEQYF

clone size: few
J gene: TRBJ2-1
CDR3 length: 12
D gene: .
V gene: TRBV10-3
CDR3 DNA: TGTGCCATCAGTGAGGCGGCAAATGAGCAGTTCTTC
CDR3 protein: CAISEAANEQFF

clone size: few
J gene: TRBJ2-2
CDR3 length: 14
D gene: TRBD1
V gene: TRBV12-3/TRBV12-4
CDR3 DNA: TGTGCCAGCAGTCTGGGACAGCTCCGCGGGGAGCTGTTTTTT
CDR3 protein: CASSLGQLRGELFF

clone size: few
J gene: TRBJ2-7
CDR3 length: 15
D gene: TRBD1
V gene: TRBV20-1
CDR3 DNA: TGCAGTGCTCCACCCCCGGGACAGGGTGTAAGCGAGCAGTACTTC
CDR3 protein: CSAPPPGQGVSEQYF

clone size: many
J gene: TRBJ2-7
CDR3 length: 13
D gene: .
V gene: TRBV9
CDR3 DNA: TGTGCCAGCAGCGTAGAAGATTCCTACGAGCAGTACTTC
CDR3 protein: CASSVEDSYEQYF

clone size: many
J gene: TRBJ2-6
CDR3 length: 15
D gene: .
V gene: TRBV10-3
CDR3 DNA: TGTGCCATCAGTGAGTCAGGGGCTGGGGCCAACGTCCTGACTTTC
CDR3 protein: CAISESGAGANVLTF

clone size: .
J gene: TRBJ1-1
CDR3 length: 14
D gene: .
V gene: TRBV20-1
CDR3 DNA: TGCAGTGCCAGGAGACAGTCGACCTACACTGAAGCTTTCTTT
CDR3 protein: CSARRQSTYTEAFF

clone size: .
J gene: TRBJ1-5
CDR3 length: 16
D gene: .
V gene: TRBV19
CDR3 DNA: TGTGCCAGTAGTATGGCGTCGGTCGCGGGCAATCAGCCCCAGCATTTT
CDR3 protein: CASSMASVAGNQPQHF

clone size: many
J gene: TRBJ1-1
CDR3 length: 12
D gene: .
V gene: TRBV24-1
CDR3 DNA: TGTGCCACCAGTGGCCAGAACACTGAAGCTTTCTTT
CDR3 protein: CATSGQNTEAFF

clone size: .
J gene: TRBJ2-7
CDR3 length: 13
D gene: TRBD2
V gene: TRBV7-9
CDR3 DNA: TGTGCCAGCAGCGCCCGCGGGGGGTACCAGCAGTACTTC
CDR3 protein: CASSARGGYQQYF

clone size: .
J gene: TRBJ2-7
CDR3 length: 15
D gene: TRBD2
V gene: TRBV2
CDR3 DNA: TGTGCCAGCAGTGGGACTAGCGGGACGATCTACGAGCAGTACTTC
CDR3 protein: CASSGTSGTIYEQYF

clone size: few
J gene: TRBJ1-5
CDR3 length: 15
D gene: .
V gene: TRBV5-5
CDR3 DNA: TGTGCCAGCAGCCTTGCGGTTAATAGCAATCAGCCCCAGCATTTT
CDR3 protein: CASSLAVNSNQPQHF

clone size: few
J gene: TRBJ2-3
CDR3 length: 17
D gene: TRBD1
V gene: TRBV12-5
CDR3 DNA: TGTGCTAGTGGTTTGGTCCTGACAGGGGTCACCACAGATACGCAGTATTTT
CDR3 protein: CASGLVLTGVTTDTQYF

clone size: few
J gene: TRBJ2-3
CDR3 length: 13
D gene: TRBD1
V gene: TRBV24-1
CDR3 DNA: TGTGCCATCCGGGACAGGGAAACAGATACGCAGTATTTT
CDR3 protein: CAIRDRETDTQYF

clone size: .
J gene: TRBJ2-1
CDR3 length: 17
D gene: TRBD2
V gene: TRBV3-1
CDR3 DNA: TGTGCCAGCAGCCCAATACTGACTAGCGGGGGGATTTGGGAGCAGTTCTTC
CDR3 protein: CASSPILTSGGIWEQFF

clone size: once
J gene: TRBJ2-3
CDR3 length: 13
D gene: .
V gene: TRBV30
CDR3 DNA: TGTGCCTGGGCAGGTCGGAGCACAGATACGCAGTATTTT
CDR3 protein: CAWAGRSTDTQYF

clone size: .
J gene: TRBJ1-5
CDR3 length: 13
D gene: TRBD1
V gene: TRBV2
CDR3 DNA: TGTGCCAGCTGCGGGACAGGGGATCAGCCCCAGCATTTT
CDR3 protein: CASCGTGDQPQHF

clone size: .
J gene: TRBJ2-7
CDR3 length: 15
D gene: .
V gene: TRBV7-8
CDR3 DNA: TGTGCCAGCAGCTTAGAGGACTTTCTTCACTACGAGCAGTACTTC
CDR3 protein: CASSLEDFLHYEQYF

clone size: .
J gene: TRBJ2-7
CDR3 length: 17
D gene: TRBD2
V gene: TRBV6-5
CDR3 DNA: TGTGCCAGCAGTTCCCCCGGGACTAGCGGGAATTCCTACGAGCAGTACTTC
CDR3 protein: CASSSPGTSGNSYEQYF

clone size: .
J gene: TRBJ1-1
CDR3 length: 13
D gene: TRBD1
V gene: TRBV20-1
CDR3 DNA: TGCAGTGCTGCAAGACAGGGGAACACTGAAGCTTTCTTT
CDR3 protein: CSAARQGNTEAFF

clone size: few
J gene: TRBJ1-2
CDR3 length: 12
D gene: .
V gene: TRBV29-1
CDR3 DNA: TGCAGCCGGAACAGGTCTAACTATGGCTACACCTTC
CDR3 protein: CSRNRSNYGYTF

clone size: many
J gene: TRBJ1-1
CDR3 length: 14
D gene: .
V gene: TRBV5-1
CDR3 DNA: TGCGCCAGCAGCTTGGCCAACTTGGAGACAGAGGCTTTCTTT
CDR3 protein: CASSLANLETEAFF

clone size: .
J gene: TRBJ2-3
CDR3 length: 11
D gene: .
V gene: TRBV7-2
CDR3 DNA: TGTGCCAGCAGCCCCGATGATACGCAGTATTTT
CDR3 protein: CASSPDDTQYF

clone size: many
J gene: TRBJ1-2
CDR3 length: 12
D gene: .
V gene: TRBV25-1
CDR3 DNA: TGTGCCAGCAGTGAATGGAACTATGGCTACACCTTC
CDR3 protein: CASSEWNYGYTF

clone size: many
J gene: TRBJ2-3
CDR3 length: 16
D gene: TRBD1
V gene: TRBV7-8
CDR3 DNA: TGTGCCAGCAACCTAAAAGCGAGGGGGCGCGCAGATACGCAGTATTTT
CDR3 protein: CASNLKARGRADTQYF

clone size: few
J gene: TRBJ1-2
CDR3 length: 15
D gene: .
V gene: TRBV20-1
CDR3 DNA: TGCAGTGCTACTAACCTTGGGGAGACAGGCTATGGCTACACCTTC
CDR3 protein: CSATNLGETGYGYTF

clone size: .
J gene: TRBJ1-5
CDR3 length: 15
D gene: TRBD1
V gene: TRBV12-3/TRBV12-4
CDR3 DNA: TGTGCCAGCAGTTACAGGGGGCACAGCAATCAGCCCCAGCATTTT
CDR3 protein: CASSYRGHSNQPQHF

clone size: few
J gene: TRBJ2-1
CDR3 length: 15
D gene: TRBD2
V gene: TRBV5-1
CDR3 DNA: TGCGCCAGCAGCTTGGCAGCGGGGCGGTTCAATGAGCAGTTCTTC
CDR3 protein: CASSLAAGRFNEQFF

clone size: .
J gene: TRBJ1-1
CDR3 length: 14
D gene: .
V gene: TRBV20-1
CDR3 DNA: TGCAGTGCTAGTCGGGGAGGTGGAAGCACTGAAGCTTTCTTT
CDR3 protein: CSASRGGGSTEAFF

clone size: many
J gene: TRBJ1-1
CDR3 length: 13
D gene: .
V gene: TRBV5-8
CDR3 DNA: TGTGCCAGCAGCTCTAAGGGGAACACTGAAGCTTTCTTT
CDR3 protein: CASSSKGNTEAFF

clone size: .
J gene: TRBJ1-1
CDR3 length: 13
D gene: .
V gene: TRBV15
CDR3 DNA: TGTGCCACCAGCAGAGCACACGGGACTGAAGCTTTCTTT
CDR3 protein: CATSRAHGTEAFF

clone size: .
J gene: TRBJ2-2
CDR3 length: 19
D gene: .
V gene: TRBV24-1
CDR3 DNA: TGTGCCACCAGTGATTTGGTCAACAGGATATCCTCGAACACCGGGGAGCTGTTTTTT
CDR3 protein: CATSDLVNRISSNTGELFF

clone size: .
J gene: TRBJ1-3
CDR3 length: 19
D gene: TRBD1
V gene: TRBV12-3/TRBV12-4
CDR3 DNA: TGTGCCAGCAGCCTCGAGTGGACAGGGCCGTGGAGCTCTGGAAACACCATATATTTT
CDR3 protein: CASSLEWTGPWSSGNTIYF

clone size: .
J gene: TRBJ2-7
CDR3 length: 13
D gene: .
V gene: TRBV6-2/TRBV6-3
CDR3 DNA: TGTGCCAGCAGTTCCCGACAGCCGTACGAGCAGTACTTC
CDR3 protein: CASSSRQPYEQYF